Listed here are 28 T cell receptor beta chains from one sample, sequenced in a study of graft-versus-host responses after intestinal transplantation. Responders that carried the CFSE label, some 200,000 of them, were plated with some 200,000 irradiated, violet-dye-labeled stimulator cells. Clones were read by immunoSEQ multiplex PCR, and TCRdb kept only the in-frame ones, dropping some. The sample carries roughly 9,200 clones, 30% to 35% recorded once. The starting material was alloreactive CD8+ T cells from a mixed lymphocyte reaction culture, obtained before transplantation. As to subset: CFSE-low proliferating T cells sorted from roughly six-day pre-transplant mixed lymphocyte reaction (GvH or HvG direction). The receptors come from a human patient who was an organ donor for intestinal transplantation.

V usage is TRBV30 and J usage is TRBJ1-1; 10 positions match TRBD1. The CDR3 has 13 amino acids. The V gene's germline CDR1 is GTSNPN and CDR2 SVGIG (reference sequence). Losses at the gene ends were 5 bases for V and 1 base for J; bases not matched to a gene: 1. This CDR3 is CAWDRGQNTEAFF. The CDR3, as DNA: TGTGCCTGGGACAGGGGGCAGAACACTGAAGCTTTCTTT.

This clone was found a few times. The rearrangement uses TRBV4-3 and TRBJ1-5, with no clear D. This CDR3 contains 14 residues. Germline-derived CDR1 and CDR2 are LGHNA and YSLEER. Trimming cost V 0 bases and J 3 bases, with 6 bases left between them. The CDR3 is CASSQDWANQPQHF. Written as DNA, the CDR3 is TGCGCCAGCAGCCAAGATTGGGCCAATCAGCCCCAGCATTTT.

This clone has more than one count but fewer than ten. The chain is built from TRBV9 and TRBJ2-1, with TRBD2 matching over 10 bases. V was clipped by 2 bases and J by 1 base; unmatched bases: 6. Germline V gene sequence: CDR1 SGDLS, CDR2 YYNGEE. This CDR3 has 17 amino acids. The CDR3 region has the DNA TGTGCCAGCAGCGTCCCTAGCGGGAGCCGTTCCTACAATGAGCAGTTCTTC. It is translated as CASSVPSGSRSYNEQFF.

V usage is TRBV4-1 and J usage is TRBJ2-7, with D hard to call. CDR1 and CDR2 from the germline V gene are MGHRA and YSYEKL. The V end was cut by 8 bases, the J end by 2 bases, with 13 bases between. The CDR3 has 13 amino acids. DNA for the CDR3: TGCGCCAGCTCCCCCCGGGTCCCCTACGAGCAGTACTTC. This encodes CASSPRVPYEQYF.

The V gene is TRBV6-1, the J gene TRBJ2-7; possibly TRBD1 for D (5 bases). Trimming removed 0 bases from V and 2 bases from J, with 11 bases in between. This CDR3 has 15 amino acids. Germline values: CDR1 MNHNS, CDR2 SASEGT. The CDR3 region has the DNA TGTGCCAGCAGTGAAGCGTTGTCAGGGACCTACGAGCAGTACTTC. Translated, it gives CASSEALSGTYEQYF.

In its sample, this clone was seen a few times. For the CDR3, the DNA is TGTGCAAGTCGCTATCGGGCCTCCCGGACAGGGGAAGTGACGGTTCGGGAGCTGTTTTTT. Protein sequence: CASRYRASRTGEVTVRELFF. The J gene is TRBJ2-2, the V gene TRBV12-2; the table's D call TRBD1 went unverified against the DNA. TRBV12-2 is termed a pseudogene. The CDR3 runs to 20 residues.

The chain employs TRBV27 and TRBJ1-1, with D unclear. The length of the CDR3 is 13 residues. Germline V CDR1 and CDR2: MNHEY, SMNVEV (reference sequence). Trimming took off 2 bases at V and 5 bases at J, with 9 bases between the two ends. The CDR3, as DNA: TGTGCCAGCAGTTTACAGGTGTCGACTGAAGCTTTCTTT. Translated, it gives CASSLQVSTEAFF.

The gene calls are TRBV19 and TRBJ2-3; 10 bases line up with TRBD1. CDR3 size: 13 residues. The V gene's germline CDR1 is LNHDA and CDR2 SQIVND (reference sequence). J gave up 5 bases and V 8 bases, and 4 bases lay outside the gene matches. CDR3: CASHGQGGDTQYF. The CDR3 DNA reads TGTGCCAGTCACGGACAGGGGGGAGATACGCAGTATTTT.

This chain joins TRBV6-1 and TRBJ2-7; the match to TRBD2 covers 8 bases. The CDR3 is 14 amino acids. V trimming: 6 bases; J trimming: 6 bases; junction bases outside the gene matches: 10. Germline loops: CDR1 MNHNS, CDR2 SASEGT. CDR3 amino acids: CASRVAGGPFEQYF. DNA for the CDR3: TGTGCCAGCAGAGTGGCGGGAGGCCCCTTCGAGCAGTACTTC.

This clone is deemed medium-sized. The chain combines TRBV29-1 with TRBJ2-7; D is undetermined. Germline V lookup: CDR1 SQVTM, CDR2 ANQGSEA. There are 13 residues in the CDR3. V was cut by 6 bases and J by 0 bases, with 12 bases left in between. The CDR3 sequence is CSVGGWSSYEQYF. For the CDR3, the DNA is TGCAGCGTGGGTGGGTGGAGCTCCTACGAGCAGTACTTC.

The CDR3 DNA follows: TGTGCCAGCAGCCACGGGAATGAGCAGTTCTTC. Translation gives CASSHGNEQFF. This chain uses TRBV4-2 with TRBJ2-1; D not resolved. Germline CDR1 LGHNA, CDR2 YNFKEQ. Trimming took 3 bases from V and 7 from J, leaving 4 bases between them. The CDR3 is made up of 11 amino acids.

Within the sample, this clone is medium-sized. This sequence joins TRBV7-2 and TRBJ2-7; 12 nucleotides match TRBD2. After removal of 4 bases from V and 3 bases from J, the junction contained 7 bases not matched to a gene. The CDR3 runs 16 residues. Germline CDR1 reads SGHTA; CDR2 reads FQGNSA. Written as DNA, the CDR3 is TGTGCCAGCAGCTCCTCAGGACTAGCGGGACTCTACGAGCAGTACTTC. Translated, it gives CASSSSGLAGLYEQYF.

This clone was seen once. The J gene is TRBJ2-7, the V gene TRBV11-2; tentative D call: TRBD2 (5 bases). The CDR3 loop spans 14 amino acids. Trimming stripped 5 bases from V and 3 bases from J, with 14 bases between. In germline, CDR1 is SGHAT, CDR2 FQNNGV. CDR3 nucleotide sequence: TGTGCCAGCAGCGCGGGTTATGGCGGCTACGAGCAGTACTTC. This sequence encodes CASSAGYGGYEQYF.

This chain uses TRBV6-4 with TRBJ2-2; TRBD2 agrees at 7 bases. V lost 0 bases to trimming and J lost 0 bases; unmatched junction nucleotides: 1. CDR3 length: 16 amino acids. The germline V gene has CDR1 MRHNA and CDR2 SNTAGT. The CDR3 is CASSDSGGANTGELFF. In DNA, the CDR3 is TGTGCCAGCAGTGACTCGGGGGGGGCGAACACCGGGGAGCTGTTTTTT.

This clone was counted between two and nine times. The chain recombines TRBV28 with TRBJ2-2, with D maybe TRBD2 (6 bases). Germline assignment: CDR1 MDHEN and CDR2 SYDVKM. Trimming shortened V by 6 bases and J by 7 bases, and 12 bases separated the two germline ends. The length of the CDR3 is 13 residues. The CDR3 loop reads CASRLAPFGELFF. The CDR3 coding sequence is TGTGCCAGCAGGCTAGCGCCCTTCGGGGAGCTGTTTTTT.

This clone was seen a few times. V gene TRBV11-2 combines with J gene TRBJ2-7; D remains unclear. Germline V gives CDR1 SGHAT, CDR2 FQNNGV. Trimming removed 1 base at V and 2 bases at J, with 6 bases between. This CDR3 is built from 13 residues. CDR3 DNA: TGTGCCAGCAGCTTAGGGAGTACCTACGAGCAGTACTTC. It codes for CASSLGSTYEQYF.

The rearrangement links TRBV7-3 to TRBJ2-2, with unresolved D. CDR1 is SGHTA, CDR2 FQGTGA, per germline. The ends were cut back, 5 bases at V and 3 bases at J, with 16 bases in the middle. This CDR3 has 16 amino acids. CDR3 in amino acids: CASSPQVPRDTGELFF. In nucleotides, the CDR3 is TGTGCCAGCAGCCCCCAGGTTCCCCGAGACACCGGGGAGCTGTTTTTT.

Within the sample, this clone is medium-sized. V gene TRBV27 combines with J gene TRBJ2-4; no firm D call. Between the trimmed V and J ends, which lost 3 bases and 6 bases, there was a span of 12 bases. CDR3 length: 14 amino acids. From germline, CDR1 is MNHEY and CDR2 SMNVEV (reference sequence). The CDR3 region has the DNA TGTGCCAGCAGTTTGGATAGTTCAGGAAACATTCAGTACTTC. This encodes CASSLDSSGNIQYF.

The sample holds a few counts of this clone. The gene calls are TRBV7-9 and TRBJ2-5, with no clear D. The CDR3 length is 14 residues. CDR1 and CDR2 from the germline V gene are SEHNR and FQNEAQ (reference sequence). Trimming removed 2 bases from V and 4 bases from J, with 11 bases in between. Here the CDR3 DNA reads TGTGCCAGCAGCTTAACCGTGCGGAGAGAGACCCAGTACTTC. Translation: CASSLTVRRETQYF.

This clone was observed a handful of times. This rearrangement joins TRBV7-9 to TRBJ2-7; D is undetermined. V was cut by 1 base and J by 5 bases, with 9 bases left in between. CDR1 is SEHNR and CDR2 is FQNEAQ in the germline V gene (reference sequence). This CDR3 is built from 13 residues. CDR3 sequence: CASSLVRWDEQYF. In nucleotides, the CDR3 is TGTGCCAGCAGCTTAGTGAGGTGGGACGAGCAGTACTTC.

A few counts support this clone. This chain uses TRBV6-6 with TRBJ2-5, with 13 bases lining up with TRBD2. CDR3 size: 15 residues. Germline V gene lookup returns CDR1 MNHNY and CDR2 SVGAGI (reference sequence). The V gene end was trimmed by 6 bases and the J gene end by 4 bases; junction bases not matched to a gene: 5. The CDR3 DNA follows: TGTGCCAGCAGCCAGACTAGCGGGGGGTCAGAGACCCAGTACTTC. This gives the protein CASSQTSGGSETQYF.

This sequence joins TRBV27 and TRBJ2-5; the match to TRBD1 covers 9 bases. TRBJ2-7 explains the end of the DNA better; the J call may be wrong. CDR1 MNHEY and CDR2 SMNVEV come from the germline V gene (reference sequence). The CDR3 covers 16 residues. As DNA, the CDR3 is TGTGCCAGCACCCTACCGGGACAGGGCCTGTCCTACGAGCAGTACTTC. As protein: CASTLPGQGLSYEQYF.

The CDR3 coding sequence is TGTGCCAGCTCCCGGGTAACAGGGGGCACTCAGCCCCAGCATTTT. It encodes CASSRVTGGTQPQHF. The V and J genes are TRBV18 and TRBJ1-5; TRBD1 matches 9 bases. Germline V CDR1 and CDR2: KGHSH, LQKENI. The CDR3 is 15 residues long. Trimming took 6 bases from V and 6 from J; bases not matched to a gene: 9.

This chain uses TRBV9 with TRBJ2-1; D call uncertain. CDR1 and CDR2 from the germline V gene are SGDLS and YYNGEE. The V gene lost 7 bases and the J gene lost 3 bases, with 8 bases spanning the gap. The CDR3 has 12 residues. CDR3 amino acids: CASGWSYNEQFF. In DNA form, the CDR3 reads TGTGCCAGCGGGTGGAGCTACAATGAGCAGTTCTTC.

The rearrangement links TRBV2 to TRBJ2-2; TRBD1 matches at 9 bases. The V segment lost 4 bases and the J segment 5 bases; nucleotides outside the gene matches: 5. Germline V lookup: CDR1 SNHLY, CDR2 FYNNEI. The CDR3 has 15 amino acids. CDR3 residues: CASSVRQGGTGELFF. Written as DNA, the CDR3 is TGTGCCAGCAGTGTCCGACAGGGGGGTACCGGGGAGCTGTTTTTT.

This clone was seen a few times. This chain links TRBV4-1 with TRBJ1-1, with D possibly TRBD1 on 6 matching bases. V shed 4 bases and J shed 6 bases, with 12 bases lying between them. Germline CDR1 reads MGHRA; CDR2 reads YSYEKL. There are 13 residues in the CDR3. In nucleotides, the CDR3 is TGCGCCAGCAGCCCAAATTACAGGGCTGAAGCTTTCTTT. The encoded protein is CASSPNYRAEAFF.

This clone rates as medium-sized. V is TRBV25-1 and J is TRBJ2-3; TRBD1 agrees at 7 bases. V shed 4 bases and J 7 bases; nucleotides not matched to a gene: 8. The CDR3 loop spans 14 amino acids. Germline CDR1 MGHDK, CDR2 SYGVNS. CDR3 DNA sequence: TGTGCCAGCAGTGCGGTAGACAGGGCCTATACGCAGTATTTT. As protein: CASSAVDRAYTQYF. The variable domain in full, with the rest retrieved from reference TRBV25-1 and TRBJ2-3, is EADIYQTPRYLVIGTGKKITLECSQTMGHDKMYWYQQDPGMELHLIHYSYGVNSTEKGDLSSESTVSRIRTEHFPLTLESARPSHTSQYLCASSAVDRAYTQYFGPGTRLTVL.

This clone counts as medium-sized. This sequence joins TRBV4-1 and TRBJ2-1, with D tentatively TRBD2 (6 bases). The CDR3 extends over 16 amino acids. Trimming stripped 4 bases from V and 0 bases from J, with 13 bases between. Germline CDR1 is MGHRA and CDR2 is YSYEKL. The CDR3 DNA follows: TGCGCCAGCAGCCCTCGCGGGACCAGCTCCTACAATGAGCAGTTCTTC. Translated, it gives CASSPRGTSSYNEQFF.